The 11 T cell receptor beta chains presented below share a single source sample, sequenced in a study of blood T cell repertoires in COVID-19. Repertoires were generated with immunoSEQ multiplex PCR, while TCRdb's copy carries only in-frame clones and drops some. The profile shows hundreds of thousands of clones, around 90% of them singletons. The specimen was peripheral blood. The receptors come from a middle-aged woman with COVID-19, enrolled during active disease.

This clone was seen just once. The J gene is TRBJ2-1, the V gene TRBV28, with TRBD2 identical over 7 bases. Germline V CDR1 and CDR2: MDHEN, SYDVKM. The CDR3 sequence is 14 residues long. Unmatched junction bases numbered 7, after V lost 4 bases and J lost 7 bases. CDR3 amino acids: CASSWGGSRNEQFF. As DNA, the CDR3 is TGTGCCAGCAGTTGGGGGGGTAGTCGAAATGAGCAGTTCTTC.

The V call is TRBV2, the J call TRBJ2-2; D may be TRBD2 (6 bases). The germline V gene encodes CDR1 SNHLY and CDR2 FYNNEI. The V end was cut by 8 bases, the J end by 1 base, with 11 bases between. The CDR3 consists of 14 residues. The CDR3 reads CASGGTLNTGELFF. The CDR3 DNA sequence: TGTGCCAGCGGGGGGACTCTGAACACCGGGGAGCTGTTTTTT.

V gene TRBV11-2 combines with J gene TRBJ2-4; D perhaps matches TRBD1 (6 bases). In germline, CDR1 is SGHAT, CDR2 FQNNGV. Trimming removed 3 bases at V and 3 bases at J, with 9 bases between. The CDR3 is 14 amino acids. The CDR3 DNA is TGTGCCAGCAGCTTGGGCAGGGGCAAAAACATTCAGTACTTC. This translates into CASSLGRGKNIQYF.

CDR3 coding DNA: TGTGCCAGCAGCCCGACTAGCGGGAGAGCAGATACGCAGTATTTT. It is translated as CASSPTSGRADTQYF. The chain uses TRBV5-5 and TRBJ2-3, with TRBD2 identical over 12 bases. Trimming took 4 bases from V and 4 from J; bases not matched to a gene: 4. The CDR3 runs 15 residues. Germline CDR1 reads SGHKS; CDR2 reads YYEKEE (reference sequence).

The gene calls are TRBV7-2 and TRBJ1-6; D possibly corresponds to TRBD1 (5 bases). Germline V gene lookup returns CDR1 SGHTA and CDR2 FQGNSA. The ends were cut back, 5 bases at V and 7 bases at J, with 15 bases in the middle. The CDR3 is made up of 15 amino acids. The CDR3 sequence is CASSDLGVRNSPLHF. The CDR3 nucleotides read TGTGCCAGCAGCGACTTAGGGGTACGGAATTCACCCCTCCACTTT.

The chain couples TRBV5-6 to TRBJ1-5; D is unresolved. Germline V lookup: CDR1 SGHDT, CDR2 YYEEEE. V was clipped by 2 bases and J by 5 bases, with 11 bases between them. CDR3 size: 14 residues. The CDR3 DNA sequence: TGTGCCAGCAGCTTTCGGGGATCGGATCAGCCCCAGCATTTT. This codes for CASSFRGSDQPQHF. The full variable domain, rest sourced from reference TRBV5-6 and TRBJ1-5, is DAGVTQSPTHLIKTRGQQVTLRCSPKSGHDTVSWYQQALGQGPQFIFQYYEEEERQRGNFPDRFSGHQFPNYSSELNVNALLLGDSALYLCASSFRGSDQPQHFGDGTRLSIL.

V and J are TRBV11-2 and TRBJ1-1; tentative D call: TRBD1 (5 bases). Trimming took off 6 bases at V and 2 bases at J, with 13 bases between the two ends. Germline V gives CDR1 SGHAT, CDR2 FQNNGV. The CDR3 runs 14 residues. The CDR3 nucleotides read TGTGCCAGCAGTCTACAGGCTCTCAACACTGAAGCTTTCTTT. Translated, it gives CASSLQALNTEAFF.

This clone has more than one count but fewer than ten. The chain joins TRBV9 to TRBJ1-2, with no clear D. Germline CDR1 reads SGDLS; CDR2 reads YYNGEE. The CDR3 runs to 14 residues. V was shortened by 4 bases and J by 3 bases, with 13 bases between the two germline ends. CDR3: CASSTTAADYGYTF. The CDR3 nucleotides read TGTGCCAGCAGCACGACTGCGGCCGACTATGGCTACACCTTC.

The rearrangement links TRBV4-3 to TRBJ1-2; D is undetermined. This CDR3 contains 13 residues. Germline V gene lookup returns CDR1 LGHNA and CDR2 YSLEER. V was clipped by 0 bases and J by 8 bases, with 10 bases between them. CDR3 loop: CASSQDAGIGYTF. The CDR3 bases are TGCGCCAGCAGCCAAGATGCGGGAATAGGCTACACCTTC.

V and J are TRBV6-5 and TRBJ1-1; 8 bases are a match to TRBD1. J gave up 4 bases and V 4 bases, and 5 bases lay outside the gene matches. The CDR3 runs 14 residues. CDR1 is MNHEY and CDR2 is SVGAGI in the germline V gene. CDR3 region: CASSSSTGGTEAFF. The CDR3 DNA sequence: TGTGCCAGCAGTTCATCCACAGGGGGCACTGAAGCTTTCTTT.

The chain links TRBV5-1 to TRBJ1-1; 9 nucleotides align to TRBD1. Per the germline V gene, CDR1 is SGHRS and CDR2 is YFSETQ. The ends lost 1 base at V and 5 bases at J; junction bases unmatched: 3. CDR3 length: 14 amino acids. The CDR3 bases are TGCGCCAGCAGCTTGACAGGGGGCTGGACTGAAGCTTTCTTT. It yields the protein CASSLTGGWTEAFF.